Each of the 10 T cell receptor beta chains below was sequenced from the same sample in a study of T cell repertoires in cytomegalovirus infection. For these TCRs, the target antigens are not known. TCRdb re-derived calls from the reads in MiXCR, one entry per CDR3 protein. This sample carries fewer than 1,000,000 distinct CDR3 sequences, roughly 30% of them seen once, and the ten largest clones take under 15%. The starting material was cultured CD8+ T cells from PBMCs, obtained from culture after CMV antigen stimulation. Every receptor here comes from a human donor in good health (CMV status not recorded). Some clones in this sample may be carry-over from other donors' samples.

The rearrangement joins TRBV29-1 to TRBJ2-3; 7 bases line up with TRBD1. Germline-derived CDR1 and CDR2 are SQVTM and ANQGSEA. V was pared by 7 bases and J by 2 bases, with 6 bases of the junction left unmatched. The CDR3 has 13 residues. The CDR3 loop is CSAPGQNTDTQYF. CDR3 nucleotides: TGCAGCGCACCGGGACAGAACACAGATACGCAGTATTTT.

This sequence joins TRBV9 and TRBJ1-1; possibly TRBD1 for D (5 bases). Germline values: CDR1 SGDLS, CDR2 YYNGEE. CDR3 length equals 14 residues. V lost 0 bases and J 4 bases, leaving 10 bases between the germline ends. CDR3 region: CASSVAMGGTEAFF. CDR3 DNA sequence: TGTGCCAGCAGCGTAGCTATGGGGGGCACTGAAGCTTTCTTT.

The table lists this clonotype with a few counts. The chain joins TRBV7-9 to TRBJ2-5, with a possible D match to TRBD1 (6 bases). Germline loops: CDR1 SEHNR, CDR2 FQNEAQ (reference sequence). This CDR3 has 16 amino acids. Trimming stripped 4 bases from V and 6 bases from J, with 21 bases between. CDR3 DNA sequence: TGTGCCAGCAGCTCGCCGGCAACGGACAGTGAGAAGACCCAGTACTTC. Translating gives CASSSPATDSEKTQYF.

J is TRBJ2-3 and V is TRBV12-3 or TRBV12-4, with a possible D match to TRBD2 (5 bases). V lost 2 bases to trimming and J lost 4 bases, with 13 bases between them. The CDR3 is 15 residues long. The CDR3 nucleotides are TGTGCCAGCAGTTTAATCCGGGAAGTGGCAGATACGCAGTATTTT. Residues: CASSLIREVADTQYF.

The chain employs TRBV11-3 and TRBJ2-7; D is perhaps TRBD2 (6 bases). The CDR3 sequence is 15 residues long. From germline, CDR1 is SGHNT and CDR2 YENEEA. V was pared by 1 base and J by 3 bases, with 13 bases between. The CDR3 loop is CASSLAAGTDYEQYF. The CDR3 DNA is TGTGCCAGCAGCTTAGCGGCCGGGACTGACTACGAGCAGTACTTC.

This clonotype was counted only a few times. CDR3 loop: CASSIVASGQPQHF. As DNA, the CDR3 is TGTGCCAGTAGTATAGTGGCAAGCGGACAGCCCCAGCATTTT. This chain joins TRBV19 and TRBJ1-5, with D unresolved. CDR3 size: 14 residues. Germline CDR1 LNHDA, CDR2 SQIVND (reference sequence). With 1 base removed from V and 7 bases from J, the gap between germline ends came to 11 bases.

The chain is built from TRBV5-1 and TRBJ2-1, with 8 bases that match TRBD1. There are 16 residues in the CDR3. Per germline, CDR1 SGHRS and CDR2 YFSETQ. The V segment lost 4 bases and the J segment 0 bases; nucleotides outside the gene matches: 6. CDR3 sequence (DNA): TGCGCCAGCAGCCCTAGACAGGGGATCTCCTACAATGAGCAGTTCTTC. This sequence encodes CASSPRQGISYNEQFF.

The chain employs TRBV10-3 and TRBJ1-2; TRBD1 agrees at 7 bases. This CDR3 is built from 13 residues. V lost 4 bases and J lost 6; bases outside the gene matches: 5. CDR1 is ENHRY, CDR2 SYGVKD, per germline. The CDR3 region is CAISGDREDGYTF. As DNA, the CDR3 is TGTGCCATCAGTGGAGACAGGGAAGATGGCTACACCTTC.

There are many counts of this clonotype. The chain recombines TRBV7-2 with TRBJ2-5; 8 bases map to TRBD2. The CDR3 is made up of 19 amino acids. Germline V gene sequence: CDR1 SGHTA, CDR2 FQGNSA. V lost 4 bases and J lost 2; bases outside the gene matches: 18. The CDR3 DNA sequence: TGTGCCAGCAGCTCAACCCCACCTCAGGGCGGGGGGAAACAAGAGACCCAGTACTTC. Amino acids: CASSSTPPQGGGKQETQYF.

The rearrangement joins TRBV15 to TRBJ1-1; possible D gene TRBD1, 6 bases. The germline V and J ends were trimmed by 0 bases and 1 base, with 9 bases remaining between them. Germline V gene sequence: CDR1 LNHNV, CDR2 YYDKDF (reference sequence). CDR3 length equals 15 residues. The CDR3 DNA reads TGTGCCACCAGCAGAGATAGGACAGCGAACACTGAAGCTTTCTTT. This gives the protein CATSRDRTANTEAFF.